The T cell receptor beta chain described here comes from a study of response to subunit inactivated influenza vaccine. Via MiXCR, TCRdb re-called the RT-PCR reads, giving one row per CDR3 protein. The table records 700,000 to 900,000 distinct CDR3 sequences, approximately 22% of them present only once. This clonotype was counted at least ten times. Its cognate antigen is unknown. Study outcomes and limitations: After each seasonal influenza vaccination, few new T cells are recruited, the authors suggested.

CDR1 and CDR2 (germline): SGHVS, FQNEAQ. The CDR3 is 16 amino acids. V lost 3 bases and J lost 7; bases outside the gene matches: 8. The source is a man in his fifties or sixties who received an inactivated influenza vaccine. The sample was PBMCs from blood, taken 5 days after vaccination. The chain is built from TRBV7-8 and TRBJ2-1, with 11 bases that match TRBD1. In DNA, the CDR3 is TGTGCCAGCAGCTTCTCCCGGGACAGGGGGGGTAATGAGCAGTTCTTC. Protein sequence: CASSFSRDRGGNEQFF.